The rows below give T cell receptor beta chains drawn from one sample of a study of blood T cells in healthy people across ages. One entry per CDR3 protein results from TCRdb running MiXCR on the 5' RACE reads. The sample records some 1,800,000 distinct CDR3 sequences, 35% to 50% being singletons. The sample taken for sequencing was blood. The origin of the receptors is a human donor in good health. Each CDR3 is given with its conserved first and last residue. The order of the fields is clone size, V gene, J gene, CDR3 protein. Size is omitted from some rows. Given values are once, few, many or a class for expanded clones.

clone_size: few
v_call: TRBV7-9
j_call: TRBJ2-7
cdr3_aa: CASSPRDSPTYEQYF

clone_size: few
v_call: TRBV20-1
j_call: TRBJ2-5
cdr3_aa: CSAPLGGQQYF

clone_size: -
v_call: TRBV12-3/TRBV12-4
j_call: TRBJ1-1
cdr3_aa: CASSFGHSNTEAFF

clone_size: few
v_call: TRBV7-2
j_call: TRBJ1-2
cdr3_aa: CASSYRGHQGGYTF

clone_size: few
v_call: TRBV2
j_call: TRBJ1-5
cdr3_aa: CASSVQSHQPQHF

clone_size: -
v_call: TRBV6-2/TRBV6-3
j_call: TRBJ2-1
cdr3_aa: CASGYRTGEYNEQFF

clone_size: few
v_call: TRBV4-3
j_call: TRBJ2-3
cdr3_aa: CASSQGSGGASDTQYF

clone_size: -
v_call: TRBV6-6
j_call: TRBJ1-2
cdr3_aa: CASKMGGLGYGYTF

clone_size: -
v_call: TRBV20-1
j_call: TRBJ2-7
cdr3_aa: CSAFSLRRDPYEQYF

clone_size: few
v_call: TRBV24-1
j_call: TRBJ2-3
cdr3_aa: CATSEYERNTDTQYF

clone_size: -
v_call: TRBV4-1
j_call: TRBJ1-2
cdr3_aa: CASSQDPALYGYTF

clone_size: few
v_call: TRBV7-9
j_call: TRBJ1-2
cdr3_aa: CASSLGRAASYYGYTF

clone_size: few
v_call: TRBV7-3
j_call: TRBJ2-5
cdr3_aa: CASSRDRRGETQYF

clone_size: many
v_call: TRBV29-1
j_call: TRBJ2-7
cdr3_aa: CSVEQGGNEQYF

clone_size: -
v_call: TRBV24-1
j_call: TRBJ2-5
cdr3_aa: CATSDVGTDQETQYF

clone_size: -
v_call: TRBV4-1
j_call: TRBJ2-3
cdr3_aa: CASSPKNSASHTQYF

clone_size: few
v_call: TRBV20-1
j_call: TRBJ2-3
cdr3_aa: CSANMAYRPSGAKMVTDTQYF

clone_size: -
v_call: TRBV4-1
j_call: TRBJ2-3
cdr3_aa: CASSQDRRQRQYHTDTQYF

clone_size: -
v_call: TRBV5-5
j_call: TRBJ1-1
cdr3_aa: CASSLIGARGDTEAFF

clone_size: -
v_call: TRBV1
j_call: TRBJ1-4
cdr3_aa: CTSSQDLGNEKLFF

clone_size: -
v_call: TRBV10-3
j_call: -
cdr3_aa: CAISKEGRETQYF

clone_size: -
v_call: TRBV6-6
j_call: TRBJ2-1
cdr3_aa: CAGTSGGPNEQFF

clone_size: -
v_call: TRBV15
j_call: TRBJ2-3
cdr3_aa: CATSRDGSRYSTDTQYF

clone_size: -
v_call: TRBV29-1
j_call: TRBJ2-1
cdr3_aa: CSVVTDPYNEQFF

clone_size: -
v_call: TRBV29-1
j_call: TRBJ2-4
cdr3_aa: CSVDHKRKNIQYF

clone_size: -
v_call: TRBV9
j_call: TRBJ1-1
cdr3_aa: CASSVEPGNTEAFF

clone_size: -
v_call: TRBV13
j_call: TRBJ2-7
cdr3_aa: CASSSSYLVTGSSYEQYF

clone_size: -
v_call: TRBV20-1
j_call: TRBJ2-3
cdr3_aa: CSARLAGGPGTQYF

clone_size: -
v_call: TRBV6-5
j_call: TRBJ2-7
cdr3_aa: CASSYGLAGGQGEQYF

clone_size: few
v_call: TRBV4-2
j_call: TRBJ1-2
cdr3_aa: CASSQDPGTGIGYGYTF

clone_size: -
v_call: TRBV11-1
j_call: TRBJ2-6
cdr3_aa: CASSLRAVSTGVPSGANALTF

clone_size: few
v_call: TRBV12-5
j_call: TRBJ2-1
cdr3_aa: CASGPGLAGDPEQFF

clone_size: few
v_call: TRBV6-5
j_call: TRBJ1-2
cdr3_aa: CASSYDRVGYGYTF

clone_size: few
v_call: TRBV6-5
j_call: -
cdr3_aa: CASSFDGTGLFEQYF

clone_size: many
v_call: TRBV5-1
j_call: TRBJ2-6
cdr3_aa: CASSLSRGGGANVLTF

clone_size: few
v_call: TRBV7-9
j_call: TRBJ2-7
cdr3_aa: CASSSTNRIYEQYF

clone_size: few
v_call: TRBV27
j_call: TRBJ1-2
cdr3_aa: CASSLSGAGGLGGYTF

clone_size: -
v_call: TRBV5-1
j_call: TRBJ2-7
cdr3_aa: CASSLVPDRFSSYEQYF

clone_size: -
v_call: TRBV28
j_call: TRBJ1-2
cdr3_aa: CAGSPPARRNGYTF

clone_size: -
v_call: TRBV28
j_call: TRBJ2-4
cdr3_aa: CASSPTFPNIQYF

clone_size: many
v_call: TRBV20-1
j_call: TRBJ2-5
cdr3_aa: CSAYRGGETQYF

clone_size: -
v_call: TRBV29-1
j_call: TRBJ2-1
cdr3_aa: CSVELGQGRDEQFF

clone_size: -
v_call: TRBV12-3/TRBV12-4
j_call: TRBJ1-6
cdr3_aa: CASSFASEGRDNSPLHF

clone_size: -
v_call: TRBV5-1
j_call: TRBJ2-5
cdr3_aa: CASSLAVGAETQYF

clone_size: many
v_call: TRBV10-3
j_call: TRBJ2-5
cdr3_aa: CAISESRGRETQYF

clone_size: -
v_call: TRBV20-1
j_call: TRBJ2-5
cdr3_aa: CSAVPGLAGAHRISETQYF

clone_size: -
v_call: TRBV20-1
j_call: TRBJ1-6
cdr3_aa: CSARDSGRGDSPLHF